This TCR beta chain is drawn from a study of cytomegalovirus exposure and HLA in healthy donors. Primers included in the PCR were 60 Vbeta and 13 Jbeta primers. TCRdb's table, derived via immunoSEQ multiplex PCR, lists solely in-frame clones and lacks some. The sample has more than 90,000 clones; roughly three quarters are singletons. The germline gives CDR1 MDHEN, CDR2 SYDVKM. This CDR3 has 15 amino acids. Trimming left V 1 base short and J 5 bases short, with 14 bases between. This sequence originates from a female donor in good health and CMV-seronegative. This sequence joins TRBV28 and TRBJ1-2, with D uncertain. Sequencing input: PBMCs. The CDR3 is CASSLSPAIGYGYTF. The CDR3 coding sequence is TGTGCCAGCAGTTTATCTCCAGCTATCGGGTATGGCTACACCTTC.